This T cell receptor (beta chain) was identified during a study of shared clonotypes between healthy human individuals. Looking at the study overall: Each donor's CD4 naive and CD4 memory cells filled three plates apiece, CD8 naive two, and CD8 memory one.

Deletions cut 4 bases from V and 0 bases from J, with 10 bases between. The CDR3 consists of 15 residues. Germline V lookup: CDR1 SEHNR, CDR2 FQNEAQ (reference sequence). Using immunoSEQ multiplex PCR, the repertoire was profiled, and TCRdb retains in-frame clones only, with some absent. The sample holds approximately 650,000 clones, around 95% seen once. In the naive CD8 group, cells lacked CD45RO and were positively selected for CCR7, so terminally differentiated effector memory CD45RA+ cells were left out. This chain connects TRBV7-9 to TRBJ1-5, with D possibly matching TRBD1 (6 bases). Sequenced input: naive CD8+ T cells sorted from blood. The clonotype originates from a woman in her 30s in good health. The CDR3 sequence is CASSSTGDSNQPQHF. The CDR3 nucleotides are TGTGCCAGCAGCTCGACAGGTGATAGCAATCAGCCCCAGCATTTT.